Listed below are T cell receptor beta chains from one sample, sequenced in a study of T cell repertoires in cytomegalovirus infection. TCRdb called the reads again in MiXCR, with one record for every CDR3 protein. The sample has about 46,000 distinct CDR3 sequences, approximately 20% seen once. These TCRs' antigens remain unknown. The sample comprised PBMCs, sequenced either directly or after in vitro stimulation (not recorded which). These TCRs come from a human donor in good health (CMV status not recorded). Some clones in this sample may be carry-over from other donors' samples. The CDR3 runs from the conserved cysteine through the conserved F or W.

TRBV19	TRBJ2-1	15	CASSPGPSSYNEQFF
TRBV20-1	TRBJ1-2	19	CSARARGGQGANANYGYTF
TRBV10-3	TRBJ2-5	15	CAISDWGSGQETQYF
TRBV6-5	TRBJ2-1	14	CASKFRGLAIEQFF
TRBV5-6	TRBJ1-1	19	CASSLGNWWDTSPNTEAFF
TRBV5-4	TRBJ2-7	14	CASSLEGSPYEQYF
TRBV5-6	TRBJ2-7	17	CASSLVRGNKNRYEQYF
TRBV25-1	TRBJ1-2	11	CASTHGYGYTF
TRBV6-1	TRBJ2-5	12	CASILGQRTQYF
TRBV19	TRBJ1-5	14	CASSSVGDFGPQHF
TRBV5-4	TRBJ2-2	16	CASSSSHGQTTGELFF
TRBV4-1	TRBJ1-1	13	CASRKTMNTEAFF
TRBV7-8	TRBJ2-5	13	CASRQGRLETQYF
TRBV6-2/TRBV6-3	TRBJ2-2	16	CASSYTRQGGTGELFF
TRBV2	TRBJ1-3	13	CASVGDSEDTIYF
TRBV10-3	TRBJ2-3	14	CAISAESSTDTQYF
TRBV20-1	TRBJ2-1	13	CSAREPPIQEQFF
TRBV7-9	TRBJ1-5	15	CASSSIQGTGQPQHF
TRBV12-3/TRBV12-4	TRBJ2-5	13	CASGSGEEETQYF
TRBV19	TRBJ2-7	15	CASSGQTGTRYEQYF
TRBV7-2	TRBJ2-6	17	CASSLAERVSGANVLTF
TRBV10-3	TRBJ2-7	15	CAISEGQGSVYEQYF
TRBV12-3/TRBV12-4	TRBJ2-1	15	CASSSRAGDTNEQFF
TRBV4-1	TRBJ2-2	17	CASSQEGLAGRAGELFF
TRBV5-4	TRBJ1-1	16	CASSSEAATLNTEAFF
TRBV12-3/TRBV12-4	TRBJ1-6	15	CASRPGRGGNSPLHF
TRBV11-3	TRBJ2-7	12	CASSFWDSEQYF
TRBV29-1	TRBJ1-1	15	CSVSNQGVLNTEAFF
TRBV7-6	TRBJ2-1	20	CASSGARGQGGENSYNEQFF
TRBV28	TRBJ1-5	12	CASRTGDQPQHF
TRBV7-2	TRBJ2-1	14	CASSFGGPVGEQFF
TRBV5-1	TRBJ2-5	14	CASSTGQGEETQYF
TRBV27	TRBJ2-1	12	CSSGYISNEQFF
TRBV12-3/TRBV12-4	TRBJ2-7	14	CASKWGLAGYEQYF
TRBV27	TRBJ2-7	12	CASSLSGREQYF
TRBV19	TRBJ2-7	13	CASSSAGLIEQYF
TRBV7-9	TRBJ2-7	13	CASSLDGPTEQYF
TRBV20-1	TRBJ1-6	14	CSAPRQSLGSPLHF
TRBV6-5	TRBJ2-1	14	CASKDENRGNEQFF
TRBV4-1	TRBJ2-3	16	CASSQTSGGITDTQYF
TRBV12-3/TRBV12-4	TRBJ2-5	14	CASSLVAGFGTQYF
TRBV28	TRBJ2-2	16	CASSRDGSVSTGELFF
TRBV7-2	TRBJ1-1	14	CASSWDRTNTEAFF
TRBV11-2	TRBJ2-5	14	CASSPSGRQETQYF
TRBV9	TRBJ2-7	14	CASSVGDTGSGQYF
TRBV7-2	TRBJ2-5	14	CASSRPPAVGTQYF
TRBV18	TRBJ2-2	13	CASSEGFTGELFF